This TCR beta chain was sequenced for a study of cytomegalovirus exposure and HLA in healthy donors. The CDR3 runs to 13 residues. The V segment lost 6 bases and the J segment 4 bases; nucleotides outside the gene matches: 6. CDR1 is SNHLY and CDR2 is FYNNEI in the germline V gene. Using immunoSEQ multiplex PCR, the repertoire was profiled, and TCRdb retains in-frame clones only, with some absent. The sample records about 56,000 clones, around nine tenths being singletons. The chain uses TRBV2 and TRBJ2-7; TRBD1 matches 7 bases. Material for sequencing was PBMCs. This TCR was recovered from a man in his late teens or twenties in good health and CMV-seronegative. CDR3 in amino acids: CASSGQALYEQYF. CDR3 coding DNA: TGTGCCAGCAGCGGACAGGCCTTATACGAGCAGTACTTC.